Included here is one TCR beta chain sequence, with context. Its target is unknown. CDR1 is LGHNA, CDR2 YNFKEQ, per germline. CDR3 length equals 16 residues. V lost 0 bases and J 0 bases, leaving 11 bases between the germline ends. Only in-frame clones appear in the TCRdb table, and some are missing; sequencing was by immunoSEQ multiplex PCR. The sample lists approximately 35,000 clones, under 80% seen once, with over 9.5% in the top ten. This sample is drawn from a study of OX40 agonist ivuxolimab in advanced cancers. In the study overall: Patients took ivuxolimab, an agonistic anti-OX40 (CD134) antibody. Study results and limitations: Averaging showed that CD8+ T cells had more expanded clones than CD4+ did. By week 6 at 0.1 to 3.0 mg/kg, blood CD4+ and CD8+ T cells had expanded clonally.

This material consisted of CD4+ or CD8+ T cells sorted from blood, taken in a trial of the OX40 agonist ivuxolimab. This receptor was identified in an adult with an advanced solid tumor such as melanoma, head and neck, liver or kidney cancer. The V and J genes are TRBV4-2 and TRBJ1-1; possibly TRBD1 for D (6 bases). CDR3 loop: CASSQDSRGMNTEAFF. As DNA, the CDR3 is TGTGCCAGCAGCCAAGATAGCAGGGGAATGAACACTGAAGCTTTCTTT.